This entry is about one TCR beta chain. Its matching antigen is unknown. This record comes from a study of T cells in Graves' hyperthyroidism and ophthalmopathy. Findings of the study overall: Blood held most thyroid clonotypes expanded above 0.001 frequency.

The CDR3 has 14 residues. Trimming at V came to 0 bases and at J to 8 bases, leaving 6 bases not matched to a gene. The V gene's germline CDR1 is MGHRA and CDR2 YSYEKL. These patients, aged 18 to 65, had recently diagnosed hyperthyroidism lasting under 2 months. The source material, RNA transcripts, was used to amplify TCR beta CDR3 regions. The HTBI primer set drove a first-round RT-PCR of the TCR CDR3. TCRdb called the multiplex PCR reads again in MiXCR, with one record for every CDR3 protein. Among more than 350,000 distinct CDR3 sequences listed, about a sixth were seen once. Sequenced sample: blood. This TCR derives from a woman under 40 with Graves' hyperthyroidism that later progressed to Graves' ophthalmopathy. The V and J genes are TRBV4-1 and TRBJ1-1, with 7 nucleotides matching TRBD1. The CDR3, as DNA: TGCGCCAGCAGCCAAGAAGGGGGCCGGGCGGAAGCTTTCTTT. It specifies CASSQEGGRAEAFF.